This is a list of T cell receptor beta chains from one sample in a study of T-cell memory formation after mild COVID-19. TCRdb analysed the 5' RACE reads with MiXCR anew, one entry per CDR3 protein. The sample shows fewer than 250,000 distinct CDR3 sequences, 15% of them seen only once. The sample was PBMCs or a T cell subset sorted from them (not recorded which). These receptors came from an adult woman who had mild COVID-19 (a few samples of this study predate the infection). Cell type and time point are not known. Both conserved end residues are part of each CDR3. Fields, in order: D gene, J gene, clone size, V gene, CDR3 protein, CDR3 DNA. A D gene is named only where the DNA matches it firmly. Expanded clones get a size class; other rows say once, few or many, or leave the size out.

>.|TRBJ2-3|many|TRBV7-9
CASSFRGREGRTDTQYF
TGTGCCAGCAGCTTCCGGGGAAGGGAAGGCCGCACAGATACGCAGTATTTT
>.|TRBJ2-3|.|TRBV19
CASSSGRHSTDTQYF
TGTGCCAGTAGTAGCGGACGGCATAGCACAGATACGCAGTATTTT
>.|TRBJ2-1|few|TRBV19
CASSPPPDSYNEQFF
TGTGCCAGTAGTCCACCCCCGGACAGTTACAATGAGCAGTTCTTC
>TRBD2|TRBJ2-3|.|TRBV20-1
CSARAFGEGYTDTQYF
TGCAGTGCTAGAGCCTTTGGGGAGGGCTATACAGATACGCAGTATTTT
>.|TRBJ1-2|.|TRBV29-1
CSVEDQGIGYGYTF
TGCAGCGTTGAAGATCAAGGGATAGGCTATGGCTACACCTTC
>.|TRBJ1-5|.|TRBV7-2
CASSLQGRQNQPQHF
TGTGCCAGCAGCTTACAGGGGCGCCAAAATCAGCCCCAGCATTTT
>.|TRBJ2-5|.|TRBV7-2
CASSLSRAETQYF
TGTGCCAGCAGCTTAAGCAGAGCGGAGACCCAGTACTTC
>.|TRBJ1-3|few|TRBV18
CASSPPIGHLGNTIYF
TGTGCCAGCTCACCACCGATTGGACATCTCGGAAACACCATATATTTT
>TRBD1|TRBJ2-2|.|TRBV20-1
CSASGSGGADWNTGELFF
TGCAGTGCTAGTGGCTCAGGGGGCGCGGATTGGAACACCGGGGAGCTGTTTTTT
>TRBD1|TRBJ2-7|.|TRBV5-5
CASSSRTGYDEQYF
TGTGCCAGCAGCTCGAGGACAGGGTACGACGAGCAGTACTTC
>TRBD2|TRBJ2-1|.|TRBV5-1
CASSLLDSGRNEQFF
TGCGCCAGCAGCTTGTTGGATAGCGGGAGGAATGAGCAGTTCTTC
>.|TRBJ1-1|.|TRBV7-9
CASSPPRGSLTEAFF
TGTGCCAGCAGCCCCCCTCGGGGGTCGCTCACTGAAGCTTTCTTT
>TRBD1|TRBJ2-7|.|TRBV5-1
CASSPDGTEKQYF
TGCGCCAGCAGCCCGGATGGGACAGAAAAGCAGTACTTC
>.|TRBJ2-3|many|TRBV10-2
CASRESPTSTDTQYF
TGCGCCAGCAGGGAGTCCCCTACGAGCACAGATACGCAGTATTTT
>.|TRBJ2-1|.|TRBV7-2
CASSSSQGNEQFF
TGTGCCAGCAGCTCCTCTCAGGGAAATGAGCAGTTCTTC
>.|TRBJ2-7|few|TRBV12-3/TRBV12-4
CASSLASVYEQYF
TGTGCCAGCAGTTTAGCTAGCGTCTACGAGCAGTACTTC
>.|TRBJ2-6|.|TRBV6-2/TRBV6-3
CASSSGQPGANVLTF
TGTGCCAGCAGTTCAGGACAGCCTGGGGCCAACGTCCTGACTTTC
>TRBD1|TRBJ1-1|few|TRBV5-5
CASRRTGAGNTEAFF
TGTGCCAGCAGGAGGACAGGGGCGGGGAACACTGAAGCTTTCTTT
>.|TRBJ1-5|.|TRBV27
CASSFRRPGAGQPQHF
TGTGCCAGCAGTTTTCGCCGTCCAGGGGCAGGTCAGCCCCAGCATTTT
>.|TRBJ1-1|.|TRBV2
CASTKSGLTEAFF
TGTGCCAGCACAAAGTCAGGACTGACTGAAGCTTTCTTT
>TRBD1|TRBJ2-1|many|TRBV6-2/TRBV6-3
CASSYTRQGPYNEQFF
TGTGCCAGCAGTTACACCCGACAGGGGCCCTACAATGAGCAGTTCTTC
>TRBD2|TRBJ2-3|.|TRBV6-5
CASGTSGRTDTQYF
TGTGCCAGCGGGACTAGCGGTCGCACAGATACGCAGTATTTT
>.|TRBJ2-7|.|TRBV7-2
CASSPRAAAPTYEQYF
TGTGCCAGCAGCCCAAGGGCGGCAGCTCCGACCTACGAGCAGTACTTC
>.|TRBJ1-1|.|TRBV20-1
CSAGEGRVEAFF
TGCAGTGCTGGAGAAGGGAGGGTTGAAGCTTTCTTT
>TRBD1|TRBJ2-5|.|TRBV5-1
CASSLAGQGHETQYF
TGCGCCAGCAGCTTGGCCGGACAGGGGCACGAGACCCAGTACTTC
>.|TRBJ1-1|few|TRBV4-2
CASSQEARSTEAFF
TGTGCCAGCAGCCAAGAGGCCAGGAGCACTGAAGCTTTCTTT
>.|TRBJ1-2|once|TRBV6-5
CASSSPRATTF
TGTGCCAGCAGTTCCCCCCGAGCTACTACCTTC